This T cell receptor (beta chain) was documented in a study of blood T cells in healthy people across ages. A J-beta primer mix and a sample-barcoded 5' primer were used in a second PCR of roughly 6 to 12 cycles. TCRdb reprocessed the 5' RACE reads with MiXCR, giving one entry per CDR3 protein. Of about a million distinct CDR3 sequences in the sample, roughly 51% were seen once. The V gene's germline CDR1 is KGHDR and CDR2 SFDVKD. The CDR3 is 14 amino acids. This chain joins TRBV24-1 and TRBJ2-5; 8 nucleotides line up with TRBD1. TRBJ2-7 matches the DNA end more closely, so the J call is doubtful. Source material: blood. The sequence came from an older woman in good health. CDR3 bases: TGTGCCACCAGTGAATCCGGACAGGGCGACGAGCAGTACTTC. Translating gives CATSESGQGDEQYF.